The T cell receptor beta chain described here comes from a study of cytomegalovirus exposure and HLA in healthy donors. Primers included in the PCR were 60 Vbeta and 13 Jbeta primers. Measured with immunoSEQ multiplex PCR; TCRdb has only the in-frame clones, and not every one. The sample lists some 120,000 clones; about 16% were seen once. Germline V gene lookup returns CDR1 MNHEY and CDR2 SMNVEV (reference sequence). The CDR3 consists of 15 residues. J lost 5 bases, V lost 5 bases, and 5 bases had no gene match. What was sequenced was PBMCs. The receptor comes from a woman under 30 in good health and CMV-seronegative. The gene calls are TRBV27 and TRBJ2-7, with 14 bases that match TRBD2. CDR3 DNA sequence: TGTGCCAGCAGTCGACTAGCGGGAGGGCCCCACGAGCAGTACTTC. This gives the protein CASSRLAGGPHEQYF.